This TCR beta chain was recorded in a study of cytotoxic CD8 clonotypes in ibrutinib-treated CLL. The CDR3 is made up of 15 amino acids. Germline-derived CDR1 and CDR2 are MNHEY and SMNVEV (reference sequence). V was pared by 6 bases and J by 4 bases, with 15 bases between. Study results and limitations: Public clonotypes were uncommon and contracted or stayed stable on treatment. Samples from sustained-remission and progressing patients were taken at different times. At ibrutinib response, clonality increased, and at progression it declined back toward baseline.

TCRdb's table, derived via immunoSEQ multiplex PCR, lists solely in-frame clones and lacks some. Altogether about 160,000 clones are present, more than 65% being singletons, with the ten largest covering around 2.1%. Regarding this clone: Its cognate antigen is unknown.

The clonotype comes from a human donor with chronic lymphocytic leukemia. The genes are TRBV27 and TRBJ2-2, with D maybe TRBD1 (5 bases). Sequenced here: PBMCs, sampled after 12 months of ibrutinib treatment. The CDR3 sequence is CASSPTRVLTGELFF. CDR3 in DNA: TGTGCCAGCAGCCCCACCAGGGTACTCACCGGGGAGCTGTTTTTT.